This T cell receptor (beta chain) is from a study of human T cells and chemical hapten exposure. During construction of the library, unique molecular identifiers were attached to individual cDNA molecules for quantitative, reproducible TCR counting. Using its own MiXCR run on the RACE reads, TCRdb lists one record per CDR3 protein. The table records under 450,000 distinct CDR3 sequences, 4.8% of them present only once. CDR3 length: 14 residues. The germline CDR1 and CDR2 sequences are SQVTM and ANQGSEA. Trimming cost V 7 bases and J 2 bases; bases outside gene matches: 9. In this sample, this clonotype turned up many times. Its target is unknown. Study-wide points: Positively correlated with patch test score were the counts of PT1 expanded TCRs.

Indicated time point: patch test 1, 2 weeks after DPC sensitization. Described treatment: therapeutic diphenylcyclopropenone sensitization with weekly scalp DPC. The sequence was collected from a woman aged 50 to 60 with alopecia areata. Some clones in this sample may be carry-over from other donors' samples. V and J are TRBV29-1 and TRBJ2-5, with 8 bases matching TRBD1. The material sequenced was whole blood, taken in connection with sensitization to the hapten diphenylcyclopropenone (DPC). In DNA form, the CDR3 reads TGCAGCGCATTAGACAGGGGAAGGCAAGAGACCCAGTACTTC. It encodes CSALDRGRQETQYF.